Below, 28 T cell receptor beta chains from the same sample are listed, as sequenced in a study of blood T cell repertoires in COVID-19. Some clones are missing from TCRdb's copy, which holds only in-frame ones; the method was immunoSEQ multiplex PCR. The sample consists of 95,000 to 150,000 clones, under 90% of them appearing once. Material: peripheral blood. Every receptor here comes from a woman in her 70s with acute or convalescent COVID-19.

V gene TRBV2 combines with J gene TRBJ2-6; TRBD1 matches at 8 bases. V lost 4 bases and J lost 0; bases outside the gene matches: 8. Germline CDR1 is SNHLY and CDR2 is FYNNEI. The CDR3 runs 18 residues. Here the CDR3 reads CASSGPGQVSSGANVLTF. The CDR3 DNA reads as TGTGCCAGCAGTGGGCCGGGACAGGTCAGCTCTGGGGCCAACGTCCTGACTTTC.

The chain has TRBV6-5 and TRBJ2-2, with TRBD1 identical over 9 bases. Germline V gene sequence: CDR1 MNHEY, CDR2 SVGAGI. V trimming: 4 bases; J trimming: 7 bases; junction bases outside the gene matches: 4. There are 14 residues in the CDR3. This CDR3 reads CASSWTGVVGELFF. The DNA for the CDR3 is TGTGCCAGCAGTTGGACAGGGGTGGTCGGGGAGCTGTTTTTT.

The chain combines TRBV30 with TRBJ2-2, with D perhaps matching TRBD1 (5 bases). V was clipped by 2 bases and J by 4 bases, with 8 bases between them. The CDR3 spans 13 residues. Germline V gene lookup returns CDR1 GTSNPN and CDR2 SVGIG (reference sequence). The CDR3 nucleotides are TGTGCCTGGAGTAAAGGGGTCACCGGGGAGCTGTTTTTT. Protein product: CAWSKGVTGELFF.

V and J are TRBV30 and TRBJ1-2; D uncertain. Germline values: CDR1 GTSNPN, CDR2 SVGIG (reference sequence). Trimming took 5 bases from V and 3 from J, leaving 7 bases between them. The CDR3 totals 11 residues. The CDR3 DNA reads as TGTGCCTGGGATCGGGACTATGGCTACACCTTC. Its translation: CAWDRDYGYTF.

The J gene is TRBJ2-3, the V gene TRBV5-1; D ambiguous. Trimming shortened V by 0 bases and J by 0 bases, and 5 bases separated the two germline ends. From germline, CDR1 is SGHRS and CDR2 YFSETQ. The CDR3 totals 14 residues. The CDR3, as DNA: TGCGCCAGCAGCTTGGCCTCTAGCACAGATACGCAGTATTTT. As protein: CASSLASSTDTQYF.

The chain is built from TRBV21-1 and TRBJ1-5. TRBV21-1 is a pseudogene locus. The CDR3 extends over 11 amino acids. The CDR3 sequence is CASRSNQPQHF. The CDR3 DNA sequence: TGTGCCAGCAGGTCTAATCAGCCCCAGCATTTT.

The chain couples TRBV30 to TRBJ1-4, with 9 bases lining up with TRBD1. The germline CDR1 and CDR2 sequences are GTSNPN and SVGIG (reference sequence). The CDR3 spans 12 residues. V dropped 8 bases and J dropped 5; count of bases not matched to a gene: 3. The CDR3 DNA follows: TGTGCCGGACAGGGGCTAAATGAAAAACTGTTTTTT. Translation gives CAGQGLNEKLFF.

V and J are TRBV29-1 and TRBJ2-5, with a tentative D call TRBD2 (7 bases). The CDR3 totals 17 residues. V was clipped by 3 bases and J by 5 bases, with 25 bases between them. CDR1 and CDR2 from the germline V gene are SQVTM and ANQGSEA. DNA of the CDR3: TGCAGCGTTGAGAAGAATAGGGGGGGGACGAGGAGGGAGACCCAGTACTTC. This codes for CSVEKNRGGTRRETQYF.

The CDR3 region has the DNA TGTGCCAGTAGTACTAGTGCCCTGCCAGATACGCAGTATTTT. It specifies CASSTSALPDTQYF. V and J are TRBV19 and TRBJ2-3; D gene uncertain. V lost 4 bases and J 4 bases, leaving 12 bases between the germline ends. Germline lookup yields CDR1 LNHDA and CDR2 SQIVND (reference sequence). This CDR3 is built from 14 residues.

The chain has TRBV19 and TRBJ2-2; 10 nucleotides line up with TRBD1. Trimming took 9 bases from V and 3 from J; bases not matched to a gene: 10. The CDR3 is 16 residues long. The germline gives CDR1 LNHDA, CDR2 SQIVND (reference sequence). The CDR3 sequence: CASKRSGTGDTGELFF. Here the CDR3 DNA reads TGTGCCAGCAAGAGGAGTGGGACAGGGGACACCGGGGAGCTGTTTTTT.

The J gene is TRBJ2-3, the V gene TRBV6-4, with D maybe TRBD2 (7 bases). The V end was cut by 5 bases, the J end by 0 bases, with 12 bases between. The germline gives CDR1 MRHNA, CDR2 SNTAGT. The CDR3 totals 15 residues. The CDR3 sequence is CASSRGAYSTDTQYF. The CDR3 coding sequence is TGTGCCAGCAGTCGGGGGGCCTATAGCACAGATACGCAGTATTTT.

The rearrangement uses TRBV29-1 and TRBJ1-1, with no clear D. CDR3 size: 15 residues. V lost 0 bases and J 0 bases, leaving 11 bases between the germline ends. Looked up from germline, CDR1 is SQVTM and CDR2 is ANQGSEA. The CDR3: CSVEERGRMNTEAFF. CDR3 coding DNA: TGCAGCGTTGAAGAGCGCGGCCGGATGAACACTGAAGCTTTCTTT.

The CDR3 loop is CASSLGGGNQETQYF. CDR3 in DNA: TGTGCCAGCAGCTTGGGCGGGGGGAACCAAGAGACCCAGTACTTC. The chain is built from TRBV5-4 and TRBJ2-5; 8 bases are shared with TRBD2. J was trimmed by 0 bases and V by 0 bases; bases with no gene match: 1. The CDR3 loop spans 15 amino acids. The germline V gene encodes CDR1 SGHNT and CDR2 YYREEE (reference sequence).

This clone was seen a few times. This chain connects TRBV7-9 to TRBJ1-2; D not resolved. Germline CDR1 and CDR2: SEHNR and FQNEAQ (reference sequence). The CDR3 consists of 14 residues. V was trimmed by 0 bases and J by 1 base, leaving 6 bases between them. The CDR3 reads CASSLASYNYGYTF. CDR3 DNA sequence: TGTGCCAGCAGCTTAGCCAGTTATAACTATGGCTACACCTTC.

The rearrangement links TRBV5-5 to TRBJ1-2; 8 bases agree with TRBD1. Germline loops: CDR1 SGHKS, CDR2 YYEKEE (reference sequence). The CDR3 spans 14 residues. V was clipped by 5 bases and J by 5 bases; unmatched bases: 8. Here the CDR3 DNA reads TGTGCCAGCAGTCCCGGACAGGGAAAATATGGCTACACCTTC. Protein sequence: CASSPGQGKYGYTF.

The V and J genes are TRBV24-1 and TRBJ2-7; 10 bases are shared with TRBD2. The trim removed 2 bases at V and 3 bases at J, leaving 6 bases unmatched. The CDR3 is made up of 16 amino acids. Germline loops: CDR1 KGHDR, CDR2 SFDVKD. The CDR3 spells CATSDWLAGAYYEQYF. The CDR3 DNA reads as TGTGCCACCAGTGATTGGCTAGCGGGGGCCTACTACGAGCAGTACTTC.

CDR3 amino acids: CASSGAPGLLYGYTF. As DNA, the CDR3 is TGCGCCAGCAGCGGCGCGCCGGGACTCCTCTATGGCTACACCTTC. The J gene is TRBJ1-2, the V gene TRBV5-1; D may be TRBD1 (5 bases). Germline CDR1 is SGHRS and CDR2 is YFSETQ. Trimming took off 4 bases at V and 4 bases at J, with 17 bases between the two ends. CDR3 length: 15 residues.

V gene TRBV11-2 combines with J gene TRBJ1-1, with D possibly being TRBD1 (5 bases). The CDR3 has 13 residues. Germline CDR1 and CDR2: SGHAT and FQNNGV. Trimming removed 5 bases from V and 7 bases from J, with 14 bases in between. CDR3 in amino acids: CASSVTGTNEAFF. The CDR3 DNA reads as TGTGCCAGCAGCGTAACAGGAACTAATGAAGCTTTCTTT.

The chain recombines TRBV5-6 with TRBJ1-6; D is unclear. Germline values: CDR1 SGHDT, CDR2 YYEEEE. Deletions cut 2 bases from V and 3 bases from J, with 6 bases between. The CDR3 covers 14 residues. This CDR3 is CASSFPDYNSPLHF. The DNA of the CDR3 is TGTGCCAGCAGCTTTCCAGACTATAATTCACCCCTCCACTTT.

The rearrangement joins TRBV19 to TRBJ1-1; TRBD1 aligns across 7 bases. The V gene end was trimmed by 4 bases and the J gene end by 5 bases; junction bases not matched to a gene: 7. The CDR3 contains 14 residues. Germline V gene data show CDR1 as LNHDA and CDR2 as SQIVND (reference sequence). CDR3 region: CASSTLQGRTEAFF. In DNA, the CDR3 is TGTGCCAGTAGTACCCTACAGGGGAGGACTGAAGCTTTCTTT.

CDR3 sequence (DNA): TGTGCCAGTATAGAAAACGGAGTGTACACTGAAGCTTTCTTT. This codes for CASIENGVYTEAFF. V usage is TRBV19 and J usage is TRBJ1-1; D ambiguous. Trimming removed 7 bases at V and 3 bases at J, with 15 bases between. CDR1 LNHDA and CDR2 SQIVND come from the germline V gene (reference sequence). This CDR3 is 14 amino acids long.

The V and J genes are TRBV3-1 (or the pseudogene TRBV3-2) and TRBJ2-6, with 9 nucleotides matching TRBD1. The V segment lost 4 bases and the J segment 0 bases; nucleotides outside the gene matches: 7. The CDR3 is made up of 18 amino acids. Germline V gene data show CDR1 as LGHDT and CDR2 as YNNKEL (reference sequence). The CDR3 nucleotides read TGTGCCAGCAGCCTCTGGGGGACAGGGAGCTCTGGGGCCAACGTCCTGACTTTC. This sequence encodes CASSLWGTGSSGANVLTF.

The CDR3 reads CASKGSRDYGYTF. The DNA for the CDR3 is TGCGCCAGCAAGGGGTCGAGAGATTATGGCTACACCTTC. The V call is TRBV4-1, the J call TRBJ1-2; tentative D call: TRBD1 (5 bases). The germline V and J ends were trimmed by 7 bases and 5 bases, with 14 bases remaining between them. There are 13 residues in the CDR3. Germline V lookup: CDR1 MGHRA, CDR2 YSYEKL.

The chain joins TRBV6-6 to TRBJ1-4; D not certain. CDR1 is MNHNY and CDR2 is SVGAGI in the germline V gene (reference sequence). The CDR3 runs 13 residues. Trimming shortened V by 7 bases and J by 2 bases, and 8 bases separated the two germline ends. Here the CDR3 reads CASTSTTNEKLFF. Here the CDR3 DNA reads TGTGCCAGCACCAGTACGACTAATGAAAAACTGTTTTTT.

The chain employs TRBV5-1 and TRBJ2-3; D gene unclear. With 4 bases removed from V and 0 bases from J, the gap between germline ends came to 12 bases. Germline values: CDR1 SGHRS, CDR2 YFSETQ. CDR3 length equals 15 residues. The CDR3 loop reads CASSPGRRSTDTQYF. The CDR3 bases are TGCGCCAGCAGCCCGGGTCGGCGGAGCACAGATACGCAGTATTTT.

The chain is built from TRBV6-6 and TRBJ2-1; 10 bases are shared with TRBD1. The CDR3 totals 14 residues. CDR1 and CDR2 from the germline V gene are MNHNY and SVGAGI (reference sequence). The junction had 5 bases not matched to a gene; V was cut back by 4 bases and J by 8 bases. The CDR3 DNA follows: TGTGCCAGCAGTTCCCGGACAGGGGGTGATGAGCAGTTCTTC. Its translation: CASSSRTGGDEQFF.

V is TRBV5-6 and J is TRBJ2-5; 10 bases are shared with TRBD2. Germline V CDR1 and CDR2: SGHDT, YYEEEE. CDR3 length equals 15 residues. Losses at the gene ends were 0 bases for V and 2 bases for J; bases not matched to a gene: 1. The CDR3 region is CASSLVAGGQETQYF. CDR3 coding DNA: TGTGCCAGCAGCTTGGTAGCGGGGGGTCAAGAGACCCAGTACTTC.

This chain links TRBV20-1 with TRBJ2-3; TRBD2 agrees at 11 bases. V shed 3 bases, J shed 6 bases, and the junction held 8 bases outside the gene matches. From germline, CDR1 is DFQATT and CDR2 SNEGSKA (reference sequence). The CDR3 spans 15 residues. Written as DNA, the CDR3 is TGCAGTGCTAGTGGTAGCGGGGGGGCGGCGGATACGCAGTATTTT. Translated, it gives CSASGSGGAADTQYF.